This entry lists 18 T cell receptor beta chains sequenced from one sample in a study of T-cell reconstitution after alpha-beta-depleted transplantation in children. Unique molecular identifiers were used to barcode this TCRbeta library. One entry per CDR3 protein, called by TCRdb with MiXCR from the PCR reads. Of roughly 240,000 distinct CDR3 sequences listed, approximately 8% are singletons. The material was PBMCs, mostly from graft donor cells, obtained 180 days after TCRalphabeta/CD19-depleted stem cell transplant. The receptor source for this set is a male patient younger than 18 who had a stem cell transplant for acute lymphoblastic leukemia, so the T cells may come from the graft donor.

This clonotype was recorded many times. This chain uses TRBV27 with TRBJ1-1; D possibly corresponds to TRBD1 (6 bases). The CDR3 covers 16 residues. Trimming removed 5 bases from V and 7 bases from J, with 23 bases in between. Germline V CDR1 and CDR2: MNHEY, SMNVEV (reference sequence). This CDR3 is CASSLFPHREGLEAFF. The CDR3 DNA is TGTGCCAGCAGTCTCTTTCCTCACAGGGAAGGCCTTGAAGCTTTCTTT.

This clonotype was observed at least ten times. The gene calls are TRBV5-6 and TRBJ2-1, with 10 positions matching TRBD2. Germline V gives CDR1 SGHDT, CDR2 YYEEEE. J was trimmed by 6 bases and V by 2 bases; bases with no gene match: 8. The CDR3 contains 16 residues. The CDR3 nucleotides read TGTGCCAGCAGCTTTTTCCCAGCGGGAGGGCCCAATGAGCAGTTCTTC. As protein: CASSFFPAGGPNEQFF.

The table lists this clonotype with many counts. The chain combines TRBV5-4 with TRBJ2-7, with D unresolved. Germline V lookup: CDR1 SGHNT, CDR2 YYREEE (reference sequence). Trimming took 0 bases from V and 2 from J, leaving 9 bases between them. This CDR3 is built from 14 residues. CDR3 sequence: CASSLVVPPYEQYF. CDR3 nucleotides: TGTGCCAGCAGCTTGGTCGTGCCCCCCTACGAGCAGTACTTC.

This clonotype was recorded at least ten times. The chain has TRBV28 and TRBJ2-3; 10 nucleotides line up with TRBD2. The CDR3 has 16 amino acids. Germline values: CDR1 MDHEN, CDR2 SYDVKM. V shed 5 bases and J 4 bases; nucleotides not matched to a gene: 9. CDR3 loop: CASSLRAGGLPDTQYF. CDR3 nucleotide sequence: TGTGCCAGCAGTCTCAGAGCGGGAGGGCTACCAGATACGCAGTATTTT.

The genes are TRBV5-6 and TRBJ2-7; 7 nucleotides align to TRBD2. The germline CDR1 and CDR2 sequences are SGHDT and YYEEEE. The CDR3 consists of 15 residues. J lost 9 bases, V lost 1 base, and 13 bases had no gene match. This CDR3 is CASSLKAGVWLGQYF. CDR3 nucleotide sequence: TGTGCCAGCAGCTTGAAGGCGGGGGTTTGGTTAGGGCAGTACTTC. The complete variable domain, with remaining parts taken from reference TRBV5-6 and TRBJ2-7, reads DAGVTQSPTHLIKTRGQQVTLRCSPKSGHDTVSWYQQALGQGPQFIFQYYEEEERQRGNFPDRFSGHQFPNYSSELNVNALLLGDSALYLCASSLKAGVWLGQYFGPGTRLTVT.

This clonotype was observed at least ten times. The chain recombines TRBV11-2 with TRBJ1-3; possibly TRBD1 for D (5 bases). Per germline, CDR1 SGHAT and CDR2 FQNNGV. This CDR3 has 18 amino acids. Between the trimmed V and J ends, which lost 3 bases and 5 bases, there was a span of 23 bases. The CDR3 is CASSFSRLKDSKRNTIYF. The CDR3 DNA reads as TGTGCCAGCAGCTTTTCTCGGCTAAAAGACAGTAAGAGAAACACCATATATTTT. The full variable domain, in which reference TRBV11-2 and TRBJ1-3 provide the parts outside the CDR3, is EAGVAQSPRYKIIEKRQSVAFWCNPISGHATLYWYQQILGQGPKLLIQFQNNGVVDDSQLPKDRFSAERLKGVDSTLKIQPAKLEDSAVYLCASSFSRLKDSKRNTIYFGEGSWLTVV.

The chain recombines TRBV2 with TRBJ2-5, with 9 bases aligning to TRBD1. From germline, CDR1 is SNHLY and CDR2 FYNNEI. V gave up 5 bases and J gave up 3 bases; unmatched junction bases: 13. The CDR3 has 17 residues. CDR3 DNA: TGTGCCAGCAGTCCAAAGAGACCCGGGACAGGGAAAGAGACCCAGTACTTC. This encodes CASSPKRPGTGKETQYF.

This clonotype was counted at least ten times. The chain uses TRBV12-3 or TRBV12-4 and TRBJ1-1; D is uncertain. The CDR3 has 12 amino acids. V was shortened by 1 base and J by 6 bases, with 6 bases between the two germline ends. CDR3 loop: CASSLGRAEAFF. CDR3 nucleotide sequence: TGTGCCAGCAGTTTAGGGCGGGCTGAAGCTTTCTTT.

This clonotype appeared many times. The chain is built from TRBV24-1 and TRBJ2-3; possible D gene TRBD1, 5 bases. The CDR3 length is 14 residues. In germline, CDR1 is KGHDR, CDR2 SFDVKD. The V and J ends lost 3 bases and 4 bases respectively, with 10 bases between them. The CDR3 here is CATSDVRGADTQYF. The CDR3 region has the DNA TGTGCCACCAGTGATGTAAGGGGTGCAGATACGCAGTATTTT.

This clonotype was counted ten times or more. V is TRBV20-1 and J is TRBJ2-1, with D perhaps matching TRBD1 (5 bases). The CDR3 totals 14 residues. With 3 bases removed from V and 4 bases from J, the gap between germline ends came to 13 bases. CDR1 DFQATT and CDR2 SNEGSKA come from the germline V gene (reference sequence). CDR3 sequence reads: CSASSADTYNEQFF. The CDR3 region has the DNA TGCAGTGCTAGTTCTGCGGACACTTACAATGAGCAGTTCTTC.

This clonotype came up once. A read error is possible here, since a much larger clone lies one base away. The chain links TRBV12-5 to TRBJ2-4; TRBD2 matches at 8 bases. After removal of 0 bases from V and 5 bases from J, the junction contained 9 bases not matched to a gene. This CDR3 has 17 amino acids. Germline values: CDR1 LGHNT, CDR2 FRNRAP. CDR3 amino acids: CASGLVITGRGENIQYF. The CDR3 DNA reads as TGTGCTAGTGGTTTGGTAATTACGGGGCGGGGGGAAAACATTCAGTACTTC.

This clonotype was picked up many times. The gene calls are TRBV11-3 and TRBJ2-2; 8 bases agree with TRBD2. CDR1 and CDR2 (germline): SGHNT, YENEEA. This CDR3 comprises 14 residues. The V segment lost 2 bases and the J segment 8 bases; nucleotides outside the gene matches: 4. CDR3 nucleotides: TGTGCCAGCAGCTTAACTAGCGGAACTGGGGAGCTGTTTTTT. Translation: CASSLTSGTGELFF.

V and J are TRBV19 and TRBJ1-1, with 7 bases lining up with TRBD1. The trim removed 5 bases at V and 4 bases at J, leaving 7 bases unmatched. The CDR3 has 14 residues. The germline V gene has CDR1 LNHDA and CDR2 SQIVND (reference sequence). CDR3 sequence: CASSGGQLLTEAFF. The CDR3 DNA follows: TGTGCCAGTAGTGGGGGACAGTTGCTCACTGAAGCTTTCTTT.

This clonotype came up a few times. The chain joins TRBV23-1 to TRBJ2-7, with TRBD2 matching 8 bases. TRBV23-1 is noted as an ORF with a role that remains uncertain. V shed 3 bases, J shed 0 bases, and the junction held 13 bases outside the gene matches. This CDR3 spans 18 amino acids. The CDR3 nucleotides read TGCGCCAGCAGTCACCGCCCGGGGAGCGGGGGTCCCTCCTACGAGCAGTACTTC. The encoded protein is CASSHRPGSGGPSYEQYF.

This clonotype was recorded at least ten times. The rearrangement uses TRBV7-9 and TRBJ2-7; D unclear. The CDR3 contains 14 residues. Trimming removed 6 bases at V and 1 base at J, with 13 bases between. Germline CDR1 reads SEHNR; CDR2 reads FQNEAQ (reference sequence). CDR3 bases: TGTGCCAGCAGGTCCGGAGACGTTTCCTACGAGCAGTACTTC. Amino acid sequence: CASRSGDVSYEQYF. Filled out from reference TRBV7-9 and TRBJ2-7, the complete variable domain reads DTGVSQNPRHKITKRGQNVTFRCDPISEHNRLYWYRQTLGQGPEFLTYFQNEAQLEKSRLLSDRFSAERPKGSFSTLEIQRTEQGDSAMYLCASRSGDVSYEQYFGPGTRLTVT.

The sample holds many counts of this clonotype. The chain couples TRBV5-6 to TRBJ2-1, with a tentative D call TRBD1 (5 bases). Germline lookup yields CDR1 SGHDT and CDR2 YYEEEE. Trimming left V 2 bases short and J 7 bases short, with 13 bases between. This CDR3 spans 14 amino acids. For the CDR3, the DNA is TGTGCCAGCAGCTTTTCGACAGTTCATAATGAGCAGTTCTTC. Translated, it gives CASSFSTVHNEQFF.

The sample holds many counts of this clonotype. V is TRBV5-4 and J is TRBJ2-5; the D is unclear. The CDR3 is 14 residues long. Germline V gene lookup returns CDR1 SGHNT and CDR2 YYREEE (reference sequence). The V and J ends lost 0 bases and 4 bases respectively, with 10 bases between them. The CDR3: CASSLGRTIETQYF. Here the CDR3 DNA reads TGTGCCAGCAGCTTGGGCCGGACCATAGAGACCCAGTACTTC.

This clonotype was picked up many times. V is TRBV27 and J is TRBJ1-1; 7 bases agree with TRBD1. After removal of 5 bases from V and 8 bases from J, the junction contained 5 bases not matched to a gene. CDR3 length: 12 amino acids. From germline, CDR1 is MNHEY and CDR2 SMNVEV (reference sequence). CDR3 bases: TGTGCCAGCAGTCCAGGGGGGCCCGAAGCTTTCTTT. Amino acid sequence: CASSPGGPEAFF.